The 15 T cell receptor beta chains in this list originate from one sample, sequenced in a study of T cell responses to AZD1222 COVID-19 vaccine. TCRdb keeps only in-frame clones here, not all; method: immunoSEQ multiplex PCR. This table holds about 150,000 clones, 85% to 95% found once. The sequenced sample was peripheral blood, obtained on day 0 of AZD1222 vaccination. Receptors originate from an adult in good health.

The rearrangement joins TRBV3-1 (or the pseudogene TRBV3-2) to TRBJ1-6; the match to TRBD1 covers 7 bases. The length of the CDR3 is 17 residues. In germline, CDR1 is LGHDT, CDR2 YNNKEL (reference sequence). V dropped 1 base and J dropped 7; count of bases not matched to a gene: 10. The DNA of the CDR3 is TGTGCCAGCAGCCAAGGGCTAGGGACAGCAGAGAATTCACCCCTCCACTTT. Its translation is CASSQGLGTAENSPLHF.

The chain is built from TRBV21-1 and TRBJ2-2. TRBV21-1 is recorded as a pseudogene. CDR3 length: 15 residues. The CDR3: CASSNGVFRPSPLFF. CDR3 DNA: TGTGCCAGCAGCAATGGGGTTTTCAGGCCGAGCCCCCTGTTTTTT.

The V call is TRBV7-7, the J call TRBJ2-3; the D gene is possibly TRBD2 (5 bases). This CDR3 comprises 14 residues. Germline V gene data show CDR1 as SSHAT and CDR2 as FNYEAQ (reference sequence). Trimming cost V 3 bases and J 4 bases, with 11 bases left between them. The CDR3 sequence: CASSLKPGADTQYF. In DNA form, the CDR3 reads TGTGCCAGCAGCTTGAAACCCGGGGCAGATACGCAGTATTTT.

The chain uses TRBV7-9 and TRBJ1-1; D uncertain. Trimming left V 4 bases short and J 1 base short, with 7 bases between. CDR3 length equals 13 residues. In germline, CDR1 is SEHNR, CDR2 FQNEAQ (reference sequence). CDR3 in DNA: TGTGCCAGCAGCTATACAGCGAACACTGAAGCTTTCTTT. It is translated as CASSYTANTEAFF.

The V call is TRBV7-2, the J call TRBJ1-1; no definite D call. The CDR3 is 15 residues long. V was cut by 5 bases and J by 0 bases, with 13 bases left in between. CDR1 is SGHTA and CDR2 is FQGNSA in the germline V gene. The CDR3 loop reads CASSEQHAMNTEAFF. In DNA form, the CDR3 reads TGTGCCAGCAGCGAGCAACATGCCATGAACACTGAAGCTTTCTTT.

The chain links TRBV7-2 to TRBJ2-7, with 11 bases that match TRBD2. The CDR3 sequence is 16 residues long. V was pared by 1 base and J by 2 bases, with 4 bases of the junction left unmatched. Per germline, CDR1 SGHTA and CDR2 FQGNSA. CDR3 bases: TGTGCCAGCAGCTTAGTTAGCGGGGGGGCCGCCTACGAGCAGTACTTC. Its translation is CASSLVSGGAAYEQYF. The entire variable domain, with the rest obtained from reference TRBV7-2 and TRBJ2-7, is as follows: GAGVSQSPSNKVTEKGKDVELRCDPISGHTALYWYRQSLGQGLEFLIYFQGNSAPDKSGLPSDRFSAERTGGSVSTLTIQRTQQEDSAVYLCASSLVSGGAAYEQYFGPGTRLTVT.

The genes are TRBV4-1 and TRBJ2-5; D might be TRBD1 (5 bases). V was trimmed by 0 bases and J by 5 bases, leaving 13 bases between them. Germline CDR1 MGHRA, CDR2 YSYEKL. This CDR3 has 15 amino acids. The CDR3 region has the DNA TGCGCCAGCAGCCAAGACGGTTCAGGGCGGGAGACCCAGTACTTC. Amino acid sequence: CASSQDGSGRETQYF.

The rearrangement links TRBV7-2 to TRBJ2-7, with D tentatively TRBD1 or TRBD2 (6 bases each). Trimming stripped 0 bases from V and 8 bases from J, with 14 bases between. The germline V gene has CDR1 SGHTA and CDR2 FQGNSA. The length of the CDR3 is 14 residues. The CDR3 DNA sequence: TGTGCCAGCAGCTTAGCACCTAGGGGGGTGCAGCAGTACTTC. Translating gives CASSLAPRGVQQYF.

The chain links TRBV19 to TRBJ2-4; possibly TRBD1 for D (5 bases). The CDR3 is made up of 19 amino acids. Germline V gene data show CDR1 as LNHDA and CDR2 as SQIVND (reference sequence). Trimming stripped 5 bases from V and 0 bases from J, with 23 bases between. The CDR3 reads CASSGAGGVFPLAKNIQYF. The DNA of the CDR3 is TGTGCCAGTAGTGGGGCCGGTGGGGTTTTCCCGTTAGCCAAAAACATTCAGTACTTC. Complete variable domain (other parts from reference TRBV19 and TRBJ2-4): DGGITQSPKYLFRKEGQNVTLSCEQNLNHDAMYWYRQDPGQGLRLIYYSQIVNDFQKGDIAEGYSVSREKKESFPLTVTSAQKNPTAFYLCASSGAGGVFPLAKNIQYFGAGTRLSVL.

The chain recombines TRBV30 with TRBJ1-6, with D uncertain. V lost 5 bases and J 8 bases, leaving 7 bases between the germline ends. This CDR3 region has 11 residues. Germline CDR1 GTSNPN, CDR2 SVGIG (reference sequence). CDR3 coding DNA: TGTGCCTGGGACTTTGATTCACCCCTCCACTTT. Protein sequence: CAWDFDSPLHF.

V is TRBV7-3 and J is TRBJ2-1; 7 positions match TRBD2. The junction had 11 bases not matched to a gene; V was cut back by 5 bases and J by 7 bases. This CDR3 is built from 15 residues. Per the germline V gene, CDR1 is SGHTA and CDR2 is FQGTGA. The CDR3 here is CASSVLAGAFNEQFF. The CDR3 DNA is TGTGCCAGCAGCGTCCTCGCGGGAGCCTTTAATGAGCAGTTCTTC.

This rearrangement joins TRBV20-1 to TRBJ1-2, with no clear D. V was shortened by 4 bases and J by 4 bases, with 16 bases between the two germline ends. Germline V gene lookup returns CDR1 DFQATT and CDR2 SNEGSKA (reference sequence). This CDR3 is 14 amino acids long. For the CDR3, the DNA is TGCAGTGCTATTGACCCATCAGGTGGCTATGGCTACACCTTC. Translated: CSAIDPSGGYGYTF.

The rearrangement links TRBV18 to TRBJ1-3; 9 positions match TRBD1. Trimming removed 6 bases from V and 3 bases from J; junction bases left unmatched: 6. This CDR3 spans 15 amino acids. CDR1 and CDR2 (germline): KGHSH, LQKENI. This chain's CDR3 is CASSPGQGLGNTIYF. The DNA for the CDR3 is TGTGCCAGCTCCCCGGGACAGGGACTTGGAAACACCATATATTTT.

The V call is TRBV6-6, the J call TRBJ1-1; D remains ambiguous. V lost 2 bases to trimming and J lost 1 base, with 8 bases between them. The germline V gene encodes CDR1 MNHNY and CDR2 SVGAGI (reference sequence). The CDR3 length is 14 residues. DNA of the CDR3: TGTGCCAGCAGTTACGCGGGCGGGAACACTGAAGCTTTCTTT. This gives the protein CASSYAGGNTEAFF.

The sample holds a few counts of this clone. The chain combines TRBV9 with TRBJ2-1; TRBD2 matches 8 bases. With V trimmed by 2 bases and J by 0 bases, 7 bases remained unmatched. The germline V gene has CDR1 SGDLS and CDR2 YYNGEE. The CDR3 sequence is 17 residues long. This CDR3 is CASSVTGLADSYNEQFF. The CDR3 DNA follows: TGTGCCAGCAGCGTTACAGGACTAGCAGACTCCTACAATGAGCAGTTCTTC.